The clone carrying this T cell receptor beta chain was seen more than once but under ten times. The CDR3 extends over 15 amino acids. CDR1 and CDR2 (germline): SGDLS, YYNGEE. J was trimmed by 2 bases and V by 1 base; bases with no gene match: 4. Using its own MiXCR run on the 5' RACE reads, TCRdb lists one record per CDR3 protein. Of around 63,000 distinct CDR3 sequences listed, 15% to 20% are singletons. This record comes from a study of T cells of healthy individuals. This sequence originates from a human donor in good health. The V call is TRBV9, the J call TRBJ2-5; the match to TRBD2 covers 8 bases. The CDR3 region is CASSVIAGFQETQYF. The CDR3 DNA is TGTGCCAGCAGCGTAATAGCGGGGTTTCAAGAGACCCAGTACTTC.